The TCR beta chain under discussion was sequenced for a study of Ad26.COV2.S vaccination and SARS-CoV-2 variants. Treatment specified: about 20 received Ad26.COV2.S at low or high dose, single or two shots; roughly 5 received placebo; per-sample allocation not given. Sampling happened 63 days after the first vaccine or placebo injection. Assay used: immunoSEQ multiplex PCR; TCRdb lists only in-frame clones, some missing. The data show approximately 480,000 clones, with approximately 88% seen just once and roughly 12% held by the top ten. CDR1 MDHEN and CDR2 SYDVKM come from the germline V gene. Between the trimmed V and J ends, which lost 4 bases and 0 bases, there was a span of 13 bases. The CDR3 contains 16 residues.

Sequenced material: peripheral blood, taken in a trial of Ad26.COV2.S vaccine versus placebo. This chain connects TRBV28 to TRBJ2-4; TRBD2 might be the D (6 bases). The receptor was isolated from a person between 18 and 65 years old who received the Ad26.COV2.S COVID-19 vaccine or a placebo. The CDR3 DNA follows: TGTGCCAGCAGTTCCCCGACGGGACTAGCCAAAAACATTCAGTACTTC. Its protein is CASSSPTGLAKNIQYF.